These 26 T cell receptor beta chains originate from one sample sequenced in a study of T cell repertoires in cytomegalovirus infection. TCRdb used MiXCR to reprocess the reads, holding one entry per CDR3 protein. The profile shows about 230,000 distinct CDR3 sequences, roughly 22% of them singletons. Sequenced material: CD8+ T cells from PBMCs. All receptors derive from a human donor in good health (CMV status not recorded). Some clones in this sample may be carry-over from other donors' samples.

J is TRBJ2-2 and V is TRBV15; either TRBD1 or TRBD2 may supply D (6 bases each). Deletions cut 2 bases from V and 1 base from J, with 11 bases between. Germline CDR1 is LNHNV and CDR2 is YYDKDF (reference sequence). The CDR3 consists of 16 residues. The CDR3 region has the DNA TGTGCCACCAGCAGATGGGGGGCCCAGAACACCGGGGAGCTGTTTTTT. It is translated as CATSRWGAQNTGELFF.

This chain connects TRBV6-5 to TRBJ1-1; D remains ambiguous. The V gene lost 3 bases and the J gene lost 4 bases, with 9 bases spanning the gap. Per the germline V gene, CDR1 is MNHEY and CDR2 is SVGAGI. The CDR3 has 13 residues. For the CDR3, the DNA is TGTGCCAGCAGTTATTTAATTAGCACTGAAGCTTTCTTT. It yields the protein CASSYLISTEAFF.

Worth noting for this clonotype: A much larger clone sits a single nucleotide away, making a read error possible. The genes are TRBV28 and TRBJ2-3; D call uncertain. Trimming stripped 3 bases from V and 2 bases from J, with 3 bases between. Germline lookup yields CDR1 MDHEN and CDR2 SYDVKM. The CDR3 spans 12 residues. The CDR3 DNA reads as TGTGCCAGCAGTTTCTTCACAGATACGCAGTATTTT. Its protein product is CASSFFTDTQYF.

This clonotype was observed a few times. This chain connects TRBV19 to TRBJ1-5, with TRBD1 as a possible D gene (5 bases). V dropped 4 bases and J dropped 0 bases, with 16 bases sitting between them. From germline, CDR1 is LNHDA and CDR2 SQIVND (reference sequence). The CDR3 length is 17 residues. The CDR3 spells CASSTGPILYSNQPQHF. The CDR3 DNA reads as TGTGCCAGTAGTACGGGACCGATCCTCTATAGCAATCAGCCCCAGCATTTT.

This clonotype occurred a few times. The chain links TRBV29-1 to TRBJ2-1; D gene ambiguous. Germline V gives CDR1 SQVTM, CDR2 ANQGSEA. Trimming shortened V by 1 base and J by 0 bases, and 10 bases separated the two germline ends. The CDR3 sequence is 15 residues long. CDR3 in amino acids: CSVEGYRFSYNEQFF. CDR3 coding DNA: TGCAGCGTTGAAGGTTACCGCTTCTCCTACAATGAGCAGTTCTTC.

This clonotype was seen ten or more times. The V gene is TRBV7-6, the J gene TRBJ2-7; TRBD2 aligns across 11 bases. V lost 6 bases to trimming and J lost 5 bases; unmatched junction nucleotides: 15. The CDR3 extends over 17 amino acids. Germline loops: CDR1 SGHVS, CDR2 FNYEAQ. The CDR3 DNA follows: TGTGCCAGCAGTTTGTCCATAGCGGGAGGGCCTCAGAACGAGCAGTACTTC. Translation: CASSLSIAGGPQNEQYF.

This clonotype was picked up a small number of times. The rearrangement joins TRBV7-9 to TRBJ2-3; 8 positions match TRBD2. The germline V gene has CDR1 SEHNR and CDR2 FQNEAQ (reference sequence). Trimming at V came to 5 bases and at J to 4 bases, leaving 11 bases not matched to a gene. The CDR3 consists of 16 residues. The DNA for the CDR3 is TGTGCCAGCAGCCCCGAGGGAGCGGGGGTGTCAGATACGCAGTATTTT. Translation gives CASSPEGAGVSDTQYF.

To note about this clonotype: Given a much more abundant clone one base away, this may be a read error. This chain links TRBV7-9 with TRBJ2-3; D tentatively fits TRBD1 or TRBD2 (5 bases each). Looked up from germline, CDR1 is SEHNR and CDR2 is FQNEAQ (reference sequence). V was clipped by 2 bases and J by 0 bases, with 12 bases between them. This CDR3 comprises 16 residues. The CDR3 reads CASSLQRGPSTDTQYF. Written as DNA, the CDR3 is TGTGCCAGCAGCTTACAGAGGGGCCCTAGCACAGATACGCAGTATTTT.

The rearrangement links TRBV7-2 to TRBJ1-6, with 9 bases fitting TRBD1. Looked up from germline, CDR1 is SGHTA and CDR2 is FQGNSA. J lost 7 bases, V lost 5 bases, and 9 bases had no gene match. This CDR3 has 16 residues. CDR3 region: CASSRTWDRVNSPLHF. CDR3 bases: TGTGCCAGCAGCCGAACCTGGGACAGGGTAAATTCACCCCTCCACTTT.

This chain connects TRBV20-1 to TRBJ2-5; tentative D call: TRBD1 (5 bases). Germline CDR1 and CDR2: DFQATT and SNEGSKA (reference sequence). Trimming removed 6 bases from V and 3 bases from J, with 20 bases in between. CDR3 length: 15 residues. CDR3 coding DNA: TGCAGTGCCGTTCTGACACAGGCATGGGAAGAGACCCAGTACTTC. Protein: CSAVLTQAWEETQYF.

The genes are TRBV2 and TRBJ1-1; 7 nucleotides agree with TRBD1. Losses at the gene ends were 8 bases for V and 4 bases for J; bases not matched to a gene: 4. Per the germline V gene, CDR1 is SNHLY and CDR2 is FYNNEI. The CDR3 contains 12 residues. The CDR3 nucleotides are TGTGCCAGCGACAGGGAGGGCACTGAAGCTTTCTTT. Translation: CASDREGTEAFF.

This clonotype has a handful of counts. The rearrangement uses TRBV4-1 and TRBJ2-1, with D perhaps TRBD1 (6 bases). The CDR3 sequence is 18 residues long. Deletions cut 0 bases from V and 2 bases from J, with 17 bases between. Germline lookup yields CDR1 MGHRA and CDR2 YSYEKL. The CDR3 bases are TGCGCCAGCAGCCAAGATATTGAGGCGACAGGCACCTACAATGAGCAGTTCTTC. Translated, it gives CASSQDIEATGTYNEQFF.

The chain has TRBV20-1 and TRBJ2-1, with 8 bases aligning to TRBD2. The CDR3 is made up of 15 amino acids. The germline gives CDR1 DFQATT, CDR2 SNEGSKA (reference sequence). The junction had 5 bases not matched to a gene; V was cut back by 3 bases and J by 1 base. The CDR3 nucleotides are TGCAGTGCTAGCCCTAGCGGGTGGTCCTACAATGAGCAGTTCTTC. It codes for CSASPSGWSYNEQFF.

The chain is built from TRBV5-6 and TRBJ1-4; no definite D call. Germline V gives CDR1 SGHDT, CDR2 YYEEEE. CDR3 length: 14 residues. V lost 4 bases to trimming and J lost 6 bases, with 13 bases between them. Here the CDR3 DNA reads TGTGCCAGCAGCGCCGGACTCATGCATGAAAAACTGTTTTTT. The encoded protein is CASSAGLMHEKLFF.

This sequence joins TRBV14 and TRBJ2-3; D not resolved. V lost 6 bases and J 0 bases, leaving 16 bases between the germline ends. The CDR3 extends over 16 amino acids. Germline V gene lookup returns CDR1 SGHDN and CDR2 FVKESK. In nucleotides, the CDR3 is TGTGCCAGCAGACCCGGTGGCTACACTAGCACAGATACGCAGTATTTT. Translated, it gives CASRPGGYTSTDTQYF.

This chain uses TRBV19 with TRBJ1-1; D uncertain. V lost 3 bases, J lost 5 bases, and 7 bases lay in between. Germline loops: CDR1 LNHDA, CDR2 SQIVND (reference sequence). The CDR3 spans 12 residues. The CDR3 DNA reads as TGTGCCAGTAGTATGGAGTATACTGAAGCTTTCTTT. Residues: CASSMEYTEAFF.

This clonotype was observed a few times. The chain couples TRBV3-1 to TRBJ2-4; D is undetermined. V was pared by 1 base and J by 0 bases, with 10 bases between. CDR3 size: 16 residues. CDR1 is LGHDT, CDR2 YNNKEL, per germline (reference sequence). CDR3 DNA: TGTGCCAGCAGCCAAGGAAAGAGATTAGCCAAAAACATTCAGTACTTC. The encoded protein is CASSQGKRLAKNIQYF.

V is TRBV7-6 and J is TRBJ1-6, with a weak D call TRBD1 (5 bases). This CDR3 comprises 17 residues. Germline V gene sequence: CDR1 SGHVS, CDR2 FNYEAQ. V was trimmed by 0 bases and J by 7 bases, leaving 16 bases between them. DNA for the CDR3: TGTGCCAGCAGCTTAGCGAGGGGCGGTGCATGGAATTCACCCCTCCACTTT. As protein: CASSLARGGAWNSPLHF.

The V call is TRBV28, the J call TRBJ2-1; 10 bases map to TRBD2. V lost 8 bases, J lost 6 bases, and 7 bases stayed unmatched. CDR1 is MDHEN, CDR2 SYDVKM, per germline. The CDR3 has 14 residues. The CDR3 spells CASVAGGLGNEQFF. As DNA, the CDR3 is TGTGCCAGCGTAGCGGGGGGCTTAGGCAATGAGCAGTTCTTC.

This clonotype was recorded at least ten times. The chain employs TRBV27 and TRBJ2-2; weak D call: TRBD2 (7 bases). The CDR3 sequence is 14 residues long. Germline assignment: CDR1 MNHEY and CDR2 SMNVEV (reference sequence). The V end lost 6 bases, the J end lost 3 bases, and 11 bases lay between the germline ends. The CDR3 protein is CASRAGAYTGELFF. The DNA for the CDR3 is TGTGCCAGCAGGGCGGGGGCGTACACCGGGGAGCTGTTTTTT.

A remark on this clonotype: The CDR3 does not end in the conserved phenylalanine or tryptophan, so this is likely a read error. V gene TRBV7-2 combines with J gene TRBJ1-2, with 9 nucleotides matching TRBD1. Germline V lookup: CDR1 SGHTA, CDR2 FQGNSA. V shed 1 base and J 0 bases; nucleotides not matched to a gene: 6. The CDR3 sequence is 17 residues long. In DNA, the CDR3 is TGTGCCAGCAGCTTAGGGGGACAGGGTTATACTAACTATGGCTACACCTTA. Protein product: CASSLGGQGYTNYGYTL.

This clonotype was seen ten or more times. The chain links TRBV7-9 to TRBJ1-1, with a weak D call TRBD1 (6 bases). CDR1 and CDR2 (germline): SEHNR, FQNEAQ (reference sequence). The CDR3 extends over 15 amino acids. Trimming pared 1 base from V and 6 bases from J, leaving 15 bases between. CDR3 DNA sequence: TGTGCCAGCAGCTTAGTTGGAACAGGGACTTCTGAAGCTTTCTTT. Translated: CASSLVGTGTSEAFF.

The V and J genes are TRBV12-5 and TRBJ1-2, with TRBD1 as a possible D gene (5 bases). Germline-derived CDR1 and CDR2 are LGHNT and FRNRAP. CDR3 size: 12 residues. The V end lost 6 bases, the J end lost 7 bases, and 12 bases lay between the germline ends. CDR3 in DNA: TGTGCTAGTGGAGACAGATTTCTTGGCTACACCTTC. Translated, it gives CASGDRFLGYTF.

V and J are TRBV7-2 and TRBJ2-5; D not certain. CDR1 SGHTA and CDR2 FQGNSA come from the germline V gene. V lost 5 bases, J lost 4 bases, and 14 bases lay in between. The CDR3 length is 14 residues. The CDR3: CASSHPGWGETQYF. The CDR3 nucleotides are TGTGCCAGCAGCCACCCCGGGTGGGGAGAGACCCAGTACTTC.

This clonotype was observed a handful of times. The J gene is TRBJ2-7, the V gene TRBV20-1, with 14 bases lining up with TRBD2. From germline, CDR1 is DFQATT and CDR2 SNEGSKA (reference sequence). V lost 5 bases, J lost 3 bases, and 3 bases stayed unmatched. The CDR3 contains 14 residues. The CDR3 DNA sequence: TGCAGTGCTTTCGGACTAGCGGGGGGCTACGAGCAGTACTTC. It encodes CSAFGLAGGYEQYF.

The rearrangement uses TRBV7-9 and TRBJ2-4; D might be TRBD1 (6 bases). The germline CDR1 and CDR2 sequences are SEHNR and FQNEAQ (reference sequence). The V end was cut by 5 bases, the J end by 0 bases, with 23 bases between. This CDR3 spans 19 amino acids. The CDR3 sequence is CASSPQSPGTRGAKNIQYF. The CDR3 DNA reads TGTGCCAGCAGCCCACAATCCCCCGGGACAAGGGGAGCCAAAAACATTCAGTACTTC.